Included here is one TCR beta chain sequence, with context. Its antigen is undetermined. This sample was taken from a study of OX40 agonist ivuxolimab in advanced cancers. Looked up from germline, CDR1 is SGHRS and CDR2 is YFSETQ. The CDR3 runs 13 residues. The trim removed 4 bases at V and 4 bases at J, leaving 2 bases unmatched. General study findings and limits: The work left the antigen specificity of expanded peripheral T cells undetermined.

Using immunoSEQ multiplex PCR, the repertoire was profiled, and TCRdb retains in-frame clones only, with some absent. The profile shows 77,000 or so clones, around 78% of them singletons. The TCR sequence derives from an adult with an advanced solid tumor such as melanoma, head and neck, liver or kidney cancer. The chain couples TRBV5-1 to TRBJ2-3; 8 bases are shared with TRBD1. Material: CD4+ or CD8+ T cells sorted from blood, obtained in a trial of the OX40 agonist ivuxolimab. The CDR3 DNA reads as TGCGCCAGCAGCCGGACAGGGTCAGATACGCAGTATTTT. Protein product: CASSRTGSDTQYF.